This T cell receptor beta chain was identified during a study of T cell repertoires in cytomegalovirus infection. Across the study: CMV epitopes, recently identified HLA-C-restricted and well-studied HLA-B-restricted, were used. CMV infection together with matching HLA type was indicated by public TCR beta signatures. Study-wide findings and caveats: Predominance within the ex vivo response was attributable to HLA-C-restricted CMV-specific TCR beta clonotypes. People with CMV and the relevant HLA were identified by cumulative public TCR beta family frequency.

On this clonotype: The target antigen is unknown.

Between the trimmed V and J ends, which lost 6 bases and 0 bases, there was a span of 19 bases. CDR1 and CDR2 (germline): SGHTA, FQGNSA. The CDR3 contains 17 residues. Each CDR3 protein is one row after TCRdb ran MiXCR on the reads. Of 26,000 or so distinct CDR3 sequences listed, 19% are singletons. Specimen: CD8+ T cells from cultured PBMCs, collected from culture after CMV antigen stimulation. The sequence was collected from a human donor in good health (CMV status not recorded). Some clones in this sample may be carry-over from other donors' samples. The chain carries TRBV7-2 and TRBJ2-3; D not resolved. The CDR3 protein is CASRSLGWPTSTDTQYF. CDR3 DNA sequence: TGTGCCAGCAGGTCTCTCGGTTGGCCCACTAGCACAGATACGCAGTATTTT. Variable domain in full (rest from reference TRBV7-2 and TRBJ2-3): GAGVSQSPSNKVTEKGKDVELRCDPISGHTALYWYRQSLGQGLEFLIYFQGNSAPDKSGLPSDRFSAERTGGSVSTLTIQRTQQEDSAVYLCASRSLGWPTSTDTQYFGPGTRLTVL.